A selection of T cell receptor beta chains follows, all from one sample in a study of early T cells in non-severe SARS-CoV-2 infection. From the 5' RACE reads, TCRdb called clonotypes with MiXCR, one entry per CDR3 protein. Among around 40,000 distinct CDR3 sequences, about a tenth were seen once, and the ten largest hold about a tenth. Material for sequencing was whole blood. Every receptor here comes from an adult who was a healthcare worker with PCR-confirmed SARS-CoV-2 infection or an uninfected control (not recorded which). Both conserved end residues are part of each CDR3. The order of the fields is clone size, J gene, D gene, V gene, CDR3 protein, CDR3 DNA. D genes are given only for firm matches. Expanded clones are given a class, and other clones once, few, many or no size at all.

few	TRBJ2-3	TRBD1	TRBV10-3	CAISPGQGVDTQYF	TGTGCCATCAGTCCGGGACAGGGTGTCGATACGCAGTATTTT
many	TRBJ2-4	NA	TRBV12-3/TRBV12-4	CASSLEGVTKNIQYF	TGTGCCAGCAGTTTAGAGGGGGTGACCAAAAACATTCAGTACTTC
many	TRBJ1-5	NA	TRBV5-1	CASSLDGSYSNQPQHF	TGCGCCAGCAGCTTGGATGGTAGTTATAGCAATCAGCCCCAGCATTTT
many	TRBJ2-1	NA	TRBV2	CASMEDGRPYNEQFF	TGTGCCAGCATGGAGGACGGCCGCCCCTACAATGAGCAGTTCTTC
many	TRBJ2-2	TRBD1	TRBV3-1	CASSPTGKGPTTGELFF	TGTGCCAGCAGCCCGACAGGGAAGGGGCCGACCACCGGGGAGCTGTTTTTT
few	TRBJ1-1	NA	TRBV18	CASTRRGEAFF	TGTGCCAGCACCCGTCGTGGGGAAGCTTTCTTT
medium-sized	TRBJ1-6	NA	TRBV7-8	CASSREKGLHF	TGTGCCAGCAGCCGTGAGAAGGGGCTCCACTTT
few	TRBJ1-2	NA	TRBV7-2	CASSLAGPYGYTF	TGTGCCAGCAGCTTAGCAGGCCCCTATGGCTACACCTTC
NA	TRBJ2-7	TRBD1	TRBV7-9	CASSSSGTGRGQYF	TGTGCCAGCAGTTCTTCCGGGACAGGGAGAGGGCAGTACTTC
NA	TRBJ2-2	NA	TRBV12-3/TRBV12-4	CASTPGTRTGELFF	TGTGCCAGCACCCCCGGGACAAGGACCGGGGAGCTGTTTTTT
NA	TRBJ2-7	TRBD2	TRBV25-1	CASRGAGVSYF	TGTGCCAGCAGGGGCGCGGGAGTCAGCTACTTC
NA	TRBJ1-4	NA	TRBV2	CASRLDGNEKLFF	TGTGCCAGCAGACTAGACGGAAATGAAAAACTGTTTTTT
many	TRBJ1-5	TRBD1	TRBV12-3/TRBV12-4	CASRPTGNQPQHF	TGTGCCAGCAGACCGACAGGGAATCAGCCCCAGCATTTT
few	TRBJ2-7	NA	TRBV20-1	CSAGDLGYEQYF	TGCAGTGCTGGCGATTTGGGCTACGAGCAGTACTTC
many	TRBJ1-6	NA	TRBV30	CAWRGVRDSPLHF	TGTGCCTGGAGGGGGGTTAGGGATTCACCCCTCCACTTT
many	TRBJ2-1	TRBD2	TRBV7-2	CASSPRIAGGGGNEQFF	TGTGCCAGCAGCCCGAGGATAGCGGGGGGCGGAGGAAATGAGCAGTTCTTC
NA	TRBJ2-7	TRBD1	TRBV12-3/TRBV12-4	CASSLDRGLEQYF	TGTGCCAGCAGCCTGGACAGGGGGCTCGAGCAGTACTTC
NA	TRBJ2-7	NA	TRBV20-1	CSAPRDPGQPGEQYF	TGCAGTGCCCCGCGGGACCCGGGACAACCCGGGGAGCAGTACTTC
NA	TRBJ1-1	NA	TRBV29-1	CSVYGVSSRNTEAFF	TGCAGCGTTTACGGGGTCTCCTCCAGGAACACTGAAGCTTTCTTT
many	TRBJ2-3	NA	TRBV11-2	CASSPSRAAADTQYF	TGTGCCAGCAGCCCCTCCCGAGCGGCGGCAGATACGCAGTATTTT
NA	TRBJ2-5	TRBD2	TRBV3-1	CASSPPYLAGGKETQYF	TGTGCCAGCAGCCCCCCCTACCTAGCGGGGGGGAAGGAGACCCAGTACTTC
NA	TRBJ2-2	NA	TRBV11-3	CASSQIRGGELFF	TGTGCCAGCAGCCAGATCAGGGGCGGGGAGCTGTTTTTT
NA	TRBJ2-1	NA	TRBV19	CASTTDSTYNEQFF	TGTGCCAGTACCACGGACAGTACCTACAATGAGCAGTTCTTC
many	TRBJ2-7	NA	TRBV4-3	CASSQENRGEQYF	TGCGCCAGCAGCCAAGAGAATCGGGGCGAGCAGTACTTC
many	TRBJ2-7	NA	TRBV7-2	CASTLGLGSYEQYF	TGTGCCAGCACCCTCGGACTGGGGTCCTACGAGCAGTACTTC
many	TRBJ2-5	NA	TRBV11-3	CASSFGGGGQETQYF	TGTGCCAGCAGCTTCGGCGGGGGCGGACAAGAGACCCAGTACTTC
NA	TRBJ1-2	TRBD1	TRBV3-1	CASSRDRGRDWVYGYTF	TGTGCCAGCAGCCGAGACAGGGGGCGCGATTGGGTCTATGGCTACACCTTC
NA	TRBJ1-2	NA	TRBV11-2	CASSLGENGLGGYTF	TGTGCCAGCAGCTTAGGCGAAAACGGGCTTGGTGGCTACACCTTC
NA	TRBJ2-7	NA	TRBV4-3	CASSQYITGREQYF	TGCGCCAGCAGCCAGTATATCACAGGGCGCGAGCAGTACTTC
many	TRBJ2-5	NA	TRBV7-9	CASSPTGISWETQYF	TGTGCCAGCAGCCCTACAGGGATTTCATGGGAGACCCAGTACTTC
many	TRBJ2-1	NA	TRBV24-1	CATSDLRGSYNEQFF	TGTGCCACCAGTGATTTGAGGGGTTCCTACAATGAGCAGTTCTTC
many	TRBJ2-2	NA	TRBV5-6	CASSPLPGASTGELFF	TGTGCCAGCAGCCCGCTCCCGGGGGCAAGCACCGGGGAGCTGTTTTTT
many	TRBJ2-7	NA	TRBV5-4	CASSPGDVYEQYF	TGTGCCAGCAGCCCCGGTGACGTATACGAGCAGTACTTC
many	TRBJ2-3	NA	TRBV7-6	CASSPGAHTDTQYF	TGTGCCAGCAGCCCCGGGGCTCACACAGATACGCAGTATTTT
few	TRBJ2-1	TRBD2	TRBV5-1	CASRESGGLDEQFF	TGCGCCAGCAGAGAGAGCGGGGGCCTCGACGAGCAGTTCTTC
many	TRBJ2-1	TRBD2	TRBV4-3	CASSQEDGGAYNEQFF	TGCGCCAGCAGCCAAGAGGACGGGGGGGCTTACAATGAGCAGTTCTTC
many	TRBJ1-3	NA	TRBV15	CATSRTRGTGNTIYF	TGTGCCACCAGCAGAACAAGGGGGACCGGAAACACCATATATTTT
few	TRBJ2-1	TRBD2	TRBV20-1	CSASVPSGGSPYSYNEQFF	TGCAGTGCTAGTGTACCTAGCGGGGGGTCGCCCTACTCCTACAATGAGCAGTTCTTC
many	TRBJ2-2	NA	TRBV4-3	CASSQAILGADSGDTGELFF	TGCGCCAGCAGCCAAGCGATACTCGGCGCGGACTCCGGCGACACCGGGGAGCTGTTTTTT
NA	TRBJ1-5	NA	TRBV6-1	CASSEHGRYNQPQHF	TGTGCCAGCAGTGAACATGGGAGGTACAATCAGCCCCAGCATTTT
many	TRBJ2-3	NA	TRBV7-3	CASSLGHSTDTQYF	TGTGCCAGCAGCTTGGGACACAGCACAGATACGCAGTATTTT
many	TRBJ1-1	NA	TRBV7-6	CASSLDRNTEAFF	TGTGCCAGCAGCTTGGACAGGAACACTGAAGCTTTCTTT
many	TRBJ2-7	TRBD2	TRBV12-3/TRBV12-4	CASSPGLAYEQYF	TGTGCCAGCAGTCCGGGACTAGCTTACGAGCAGTACTTC
few	TRBJ1-4	NA	TRBV30	CAWSNHRFEKLFF	TGTGCCTGGAGTAACCACAGGTTTGAAAAACTGTTTTTT
once	TRBJ1-6	NA	TRBV6-2/TRBV6-3	CASSYPVGASYNSPLHF	TGTGCCAGCAGTTACCCGGTGGGGGCGTCCTATAATTCACCCCTCCACTTT
NA	TRBJ1-2	NA	TRBV12-3/TRBV12-4	CASIPFGGEVYGYTF	TGTGCCAGCATCCCTTTCGGTGGCGAGGTCTATGGCTACACCTTC
many	TRBJ2-7	TRBD1	TRBV6-5	CASGQGYLNEQYF	TGTGCCAGCGGACAGGGATATTTGAACGAGCAGTACTTC
NA	TRBJ1-5	NA	TRBV7-9	CASSLAGAANQPQHF	TGTGCCAGCAGCTTAGCGGGGGCAGCAAATCAGCCCCAGCATTTT
many	TRBJ2-1	NA	TRBV5-1	CASSLVGGALNEQFF	TGCGCCAGCAGCTTGGTGGGGGGGGCCCTCAATGAGCAGTTCTTC
few	TRBJ2-7	TRBD1	TRBV5-5	CASSLDRGVNEQYF	TGTGCCAGCAGCTTGGACAGGGGAGTGAACGAGCAGTACTTC
few	TRBJ1-2	NA	TRBV25-1	CASRSRITGIDGYTF	TGTGCCAGCAGATCACGCATCACAGGGATCGATGGCTACACCTTC
many	TRBJ1-4	NA	TRBV7-8	CASSLKGRTNEKLFF	TGTGCCAGCAGCTTAAAAGGGAGAACTAATGAAAAACTGTTTTTT
many	TRBJ2-7	NA	TRBV29-1	CSAHLGGSSYEQYF	TGCAGCGCCCACCTCGGCGGCAGTTCGTACGAGCAGTACTTC
many	TRBJ1-1	NA	TRBV27	CASSLVRGTEAFF	TGTGCCAGCAGTTTAGTGCGAGGGACTGAAGCTTTCTTT
many	TRBJ2-1	NA	TRBV4-3	CASSQARGGGGSSYNEQFF	TGCGCCAGCAGCCAAGCCAGAGGTGGGGGCGGTAGCTCCTACAATGAGCAGTTCTTC
many	TRBJ2-7	TRBD1	TRBV28	CASSPTGTGGFEQYF	TGTGCCAGCAGTCCAACCGGGACAGGGGGCTTCGAGCAGTACTTC
NA	TRBJ1-5	TRBD1	TRBV7-8	CASSLGGQSYQPQHF	TGTGCCAGCAGCTTAGGGGGACAGAGCTATCAGCCCCAGCATTTT